Listed below are T cell receptor beta chains from one sample, sequenced in a study of blood T cell repertoires in COVID-19. Method: immunoSEQ multiplex PCR; TCRdb's copy keeps in-frame clones and lacks some. The data hold about 440,000 clones, with around 89% observed a single time. The sample consisted of peripheral blood. The receptors come from a woman in her forties or fifties with COVID-19, enrolled during active disease. The CDR3 runs from the conserved cysteine through the conserved F or W. Fields, in order: V gene, D gene, CDR3 protein. The D gene is left open where the match is weak.

TRBV11-2 | . | CASSFDRTGYTF
TRBV19 | TRBD1 | CASSPTGGDSKGYTF
TRBV6-6 | TRBD1 | CASSPRDRGETQYF
TRBV28 | TRBD1 | CASSPDRARYEQYF
TRBV4-1 | . | CASSQDLTGGWTEAFF
TRBV7-9 | TRBD1 | CASSLAGRQGGDYTF
TRBV10-1 | . | CASSESGQFTDTQYF
TRBV7-9 | . | CASRGGVRRGSGNTIYF
TRBV18 | . | CASSLGGSSPLHF
TRBV6-5 | TRBD1 | CASNARDRGTQPQHF
TRBV4-1 | TRBD2 | CASSQSRLAGGQETQYF
TRBV6-1 | . | CASSEGIGSQFSYGYTF
TRBV7-3 | . | CASSLNLLTGEQFF
TRBV6-1 | TRBD1 | CASSEASRTGVHTIYF
TRBV7-6 | . | CASTLLGGGAYTGELFF
TRBV11-3 | . | CASSPSSDTEAFF
TRBV6-5 | TRBD2 | CASSLLGEGHNEQFF
TRBV29-1 | TRBD1 | CSAISETGGPSNYGYTF
TRBV5-1 | . | CASSLGDEKLFF
TRBV6-1 | . | CASSEQVLSYEQYF
TRBV9 | . | CASSGWTHDGYTF
TRBV30 | . | CAWRLARNTEAFF
TRBV5-4 | TRBD2 | CASSLLLAGVDEQFF
TRBV29-1 | TRBD1 | CSAHRTGRGGEQFF
TRBV3-1/TRBV3-2 | TRBD2 | CASSQSFRAGAYEQYF
TRBV5-1 | . | CASSLGQLYGYTF
TRBV28 | . | CASSLSDYGYTF
TRBV7-3 | . | CASSPSMSSYNEQFF
TRBV9 | . | CASSVVGGRFGLTF
TRBV5-1 | TRBD1 | CASSLAGTGGREQYF
TRBV19 | . | CASTESGANVLTF
TRBV7-2 | . | CASSLASGNYGYTF
TRBV5-4 | . | CASSRDIGNTIYF
TRBV21-1 | . | CASSKVGASGNTIYF
TRBV18 | . | CASSPNPDSYEQYF
TRBV18 | . | CASSRGEGEKLFF
TRBV7-9 | TRBD2 | CASSRTASGNRDTQYF
TRBV24-1 | . | CATSDPLQGNQPQHF
TRBV27 | TRBD1 | CASSFRGTGLHQPQHF
TRBV6-4 | . | CASSERQSTEAFF
TRBV27 | . | CASSFSGETQYF
TRBV7-9 | TRBD1 | CASSLTGGTTSTDTQYF
TRBV18 | TRBD1 | CASSPKAGGNTGELFF
TRBV30 | . | CAWSVDSAEKLFF
TRBV11-1 | . | CASSLAGPTGGGTEAFF